The rows below give T cell receptor beta chains drawn from one sample of a study of blood T cell repertoires in COVID-19. The data were produced by immunoSEQ multiplex PCR, yet TCRdb's version contains in-frame clones alone and is incomplete. This sample has approximately 280,000 clones, with roughly 88% found just once. Sequencing was done on a sample of peripheral blood. The source of these receptors is a young man with active or convalescent COVID-19. CDR3s include the opening cysteine and the closing phenylalanine or tryptophan. The D gene is left open where the match is weak. Clone size is stated in some rows and not others, as once, few, many or a class when expanded.

j_gene: TRBJ1-3; abundance: NA; v_gene: TRBV7-9; d_gene: NA; CDR3nt: TGTGCCAGCAGCCCCCAGGGGCTCGGAAACACCATATATTTT; CDR3aa: CASSPQGLGNTIYF
j_gene: TRBJ1-2; abundance: NA; v_gene: TRBV29-1; d_gene: NA; CDR3nt: TGCAGCGTTGACCAGGGGTGGTCTAATGGCTACACCTTC; CDR3aa: CSVDQGWSNGYTF
j_gene: TRBJ1-5; abundance: NA; v_gene: TRBV7-8; d_gene: NA; CDR3nt: TGTGCCAGCAGCACTACACTCCCCCAGCCCCAGCATTTT; CDR3aa: CASSTTLPQPQHF
j_gene: TRBJ1-1; abundance: NA; v_gene: TRBV5-1; d_gene: NA; CDR3nt: TGCGCCAGCAGCGGTACAGGGCGGGGGGTGATGAACACTGAAGCTTTCTTT; CDR3aa: CASSGTGRGVMNTEAFF
j_gene: TRBJ1-5; abundance: NA; v_gene: TRBV27; d_gene: TRBD1; CDR3nt: TGTGCCAGCAGTTTAGTTGGCAGGGGGCGTCAGCCCCAGCATTTT; CDR3aa: CASSLVGRGRQPQHF
j_gene: TRBJ2-1; abundance: NA; v_gene: TRBV5-6; d_gene: TRBD2; CDR3nt: TGTGCCAGCAGCCCGGGAGGGGGACACCTCAATGAGCAGTTCTTC; CDR3aa: CASSPGGGHLNEQFF
j_gene: TRBJ2-7; abundance: NA; v_gene: TRBV6-5; d_gene: NA; CDR3nt: TGTGCCAGCAGGAACGGGGGTTACGAGCAGTACTTC; CDR3aa: CASRNGGYEQYF
j_gene: TRBJ2-7; abundance: once; v_gene: TRBV6-5; d_gene: NA; CDR3nt: TGTGCCAGCAGTTACCTCCGAGAGGCCTACGAGCAGTACTTC; CDR3aa: CASSYLREAYEQYF
j_gene: TRBJ1-5; abundance: NA; v_gene: TRBV19; d_gene: TRBD1; CDR3nt: TGTGCCAGTAGTTACTCGGACAGGGGGACTCAGCCCCAGCATTTT; CDR3aa: CASSYSDRGTQPQHF
j_gene: TRBJ1-1; abundance: NA; v_gene: TRBV7-6; d_gene: NA; CDR3nt: TGTGCCAGCAGCTTAGTGGGAGGAGGGAACACTGAAGCTTTCTTT; CDR3aa: CASSLVGGGNTEAFF
j_gene: TRBJ1-3; abundance: NA; v_gene: TRBV18; d_gene: NA; CDR3nt: TGTGCCAGCTCACCGTGGACTGCTGGAAACACCATATATTTT; CDR3aa: CASSPWTAGNTIYF
j_gene: TRBJ1-1; abundance: NA; v_gene: TRBV19; d_gene: NA; CDR3nt: TGTGCCAGTACCCAATACATGAACACTGAAGCTTTCTTT; CDR3aa: CASTQYMNTEAFF
j_gene: TRBJ2-5; abundance: NA; v_gene: TRBV10-2; d_gene: TRBD1; CDR3nt: TGCGCCAGCAGAACCGGGACAGTTTACCAAGAGACCCAGTACTTC; CDR3aa: CASRTGTVYQETQYF
j_gene: TRBJ1-3; abundance: once; v_gene: TRBV2; d_gene: TRBD1; CDR3nt: TGTGCCAGCAGTGAAGCGGAGGGGGCTACTGGAAACACCATATATTTT; CDR3aa: CASSEAEGATGNTIYF
j_gene: TRBJ2-1; abundance: NA; v_gene: TRBV4-2; d_gene: NA; CDR3nt: TGTGCCAGCAGCCAAGATAGGATTACTACCTGGGATGAGCAGTTCTTC; CDR3aa: CASSQDRITTWDEQFF
j_gene: TRBJ1-3; abundance: NA; v_gene: TRBV5-1; d_gene: TRBD1; CDR3nt: TGCGCCAGCAGCCGGGGGACAGGGTTTGGAAACACCATATATTTT; CDR3aa: CASSRGTGFGNTIYF
j_gene: TRBJ1-5; abundance: NA; v_gene: TRBV6-6; d_gene: NA; CDR3nt: TGTGCCAGCAACGTCCCGGGACATCCTAGCAATCAGCCCCAGCATTTT; CDR3aa: CASNVPGHPSNQPQHF
j_gene: TRBJ2-7; abundance: NA; v_gene: TRBV5-1; d_gene: NA; CDR3nt: TGCGCCAGCAGCTCCCTCCAGGGCCGGAGCTCCTACGAGCAGTACTTC; CDR3aa: CASSSLQGRSSYEQYF
j_gene: TRBJ1-5; abundance: NA; v_gene: TRBV6-5; d_gene: TRBD1; CDR3nt: TGTGCCAGCAGGAAAACAGGGGTGCTCAATCAGCCCCAGCATTTT; CDR3aa: CASRKTGVLNQPQHF
j_gene: TRBJ2-3; abundance: NA; v_gene: TRBV10-1; d_gene: NA; CDR3nt: TGCGCCAGCAGTGATTCTTTTAGCGCCGGCAGCAGTACGCAGTATTTT; CDR3aa: CASSDSFSAGSSTQYF
j_gene: TRBJ1-1; abundance: NA; v_gene: TRBV14; d_gene: TRBD1; CDR3nt: TGTGCCAGCAGCCACCTGGGACAGGCCGAAGCTTTCTTT; CDR3aa: CASSHLGQAEAFF
j_gene: TRBJ2-7; abundance: NA; v_gene: TRBV11-2; d_gene: TRBD2; CDR3nt: TGTGCCAGCAGCTTCGGTAGCGGGGGGCTCTCCTACGAGCAGTACTTC; CDR3aa: CASSFGSGGLSYEQYF
j_gene: TRBJ1-3; abundance: NA; v_gene: TRBV5-1; d_gene: NA; CDR3nt: TGCGCCAGCAGCTTCGACATCGCCTCTGGAAACACCATATATTTT; CDR3aa: CASSFDIASGNTIYF
j_gene: TRBJ2-2; abundance: many; v_gene: TRBV6-2/TRBV6-3; d_gene: TRBD2; CDR3nt: TGTGCCAGCAGTAGCGGGGGGGCCACCGGGGAGCTGTTTTTT; CDR3aa: CASSSGGATGELFF
j_gene: TRBJ1-1; abundance: NA; v_gene: TRBV19; d_gene: TRBD1; CDR3nt: TGTGCCAGTAGTATAGCCCTCGGACAGGGTGAAGCTTTCTTT; CDR3aa: CASSIALGQGEAFF
j_gene: TRBJ1-5; abundance: once; v_gene: TRBV12-5; d_gene: NA; CDR3nt: TGTGCTAGTGGTTTGGAGCAGGGTCAGCCCCAGCATTTT; CDR3aa: CASGLEQGQPQHF
j_gene: TRBJ2-3; abundance: NA; v_gene: TRBV25-1; d_gene: NA; CDR3nt: TGTGCCAGCAGCCCATCAGGGAACACAGATACGCAGTATTTT; CDR3aa: CASSPSGNTDTQYF
j_gene: TRBJ1-1; abundance: NA; v_gene: TRBV6-5; d_gene: TRBD1; CDR3nt: TGTGCCAGCAGTTACGACAGGGGGTACACTGAAGCTTTCTTT; CDR3aa: CASSYDRGYTEAFF
j_gene: TRBJ1-2; abundance: NA; v_gene: TRBV5-1; d_gene: NA; CDR3nt: TGCGCCAGCAGCTTTTCGGGAGGGGTGGATTTCCCCTATGGCTACACCTTC; CDR3aa: CASSFSGGVDFPYGYTF
j_gene: TRBJ2-4; abundance: NA; v_gene: TRBV11-3; d_gene: NA; CDR3nt: TGTGCCAGCAGCCCAGGAGGCAACATTCAGTACTTC; CDR3aa: CASSPGGNIQYF
j_gene: TRBJ1-5; abundance: NA; v_gene: TRBV6-2/TRBV6-3; d_gene: TRBD1; CDR3nt: TGTGCCAGCAGCCAATACCGACAGGGGGCGGGCAATCAGCCCCAGCATTTT; CDR3aa: CASSQYRQGAGNQPQHF
j_gene: TRBJ1-2; abundance: NA; v_gene: TRBV3-1/TRBV3-2; d_gene: NA; CDR3nt: TGTGCCAGCAGCCAGGGAGGGAACTATGGCTACACCTTC; CDR3aa: CASSQGGNYGYTF
j_gene: TRBJ2-2; abundance: NA; v_gene: TRBV25-1; d_gene: TRBD2; CDR3nt: TGTGCCAGCAGTCAACGGGGGGAGTTCACCGGGGAGCTGTTTTTT; CDR3aa: CASSQRGEFTGELFF
j_gene: TRBJ1-1; abundance: NA; v_gene: TRBV7-2; d_gene: TRBD1; CDR3nt: TGTGCCAGCAGCTTAGTGGTGGCAGGGGGGTACACTGAAGCTTTCTTT; CDR3aa: CASSLVVAGGYTEAFF
j_gene: TRBJ2-7; abundance: NA; v_gene: TRBV4-1; d_gene: NA; CDR3nt: TGCGCCAGCAGTTTTGTTATCTCCTACGAGCAGTACTTC; CDR3aa: CASSFVISYEQYF
j_gene: TRBJ1-1; abundance: once; v_gene: TRBV27; d_gene: TRBD1; CDR3nt: TGTGCCAGCAGTCCTCGGACAGGGATGGGTACTGAAGCTTTCTTT; CDR3aa: CASSPRTGMGTEAFF
j_gene: TRBJ2-2; abundance: once; v_gene: TRBV4-1; d_gene: TRBD1; CDR3nt: TGCGCCAGCAGCCAGTACAGGGGGGTCGGGGAGCTGTTTTTT; CDR3aa: CASSQYRGVGELFF
j_gene: TRBJ2-5; abundance: NA; v_gene: TRBV19; d_gene: NA; CDR3nt: TGTGCCAGTAGTATTAGTTCGGGGGTCGAGACCCAGTACTTC; CDR3aa: CASSISSGVETQYF
j_gene: TRBJ1-5; abundance: NA; v_gene: TRBV27; d_gene: TRBD1; CDR3nt: TGTGCCAGCAGGGTACAGGGGGGCAATCAGCCCCAGCATTTT; CDR3aa: CASRVQGGNQPQHF
j_gene: TRBJ2-3; abundance: NA; v_gene: TRBV4-3; d_gene: NA; CDR3nt: TGCGCCAGCAGTCTCTCCAGGGGAACAGATACGCAGTATTTT; CDR3aa: CASSLSRGTDTQYF
j_gene: TRBJ2-1; abundance: NA; v_gene: TRBV29-1; d_gene: NA; CDR3nt: TGCAGCGTCACAGGGCTGCATGAGCAGTTCTTC; CDR3aa: CSVTGLHEQFF
j_gene: TRBJ2-3; abundance: once; v_gene: TRBV6-5; d_gene: TRBD1; CDR3nt: TGTGCCAGCAGTTTAACCGGGACAGGGTTTCCAGATACGCAGTATTTT; CDR3aa: CASSLTGTGFPDTQYF
j_gene: TRBJ1-6; abundance: NA; v_gene: TRBV12-3/TRBV12-4; d_gene: TRBD1; CDR3nt: TGTGCCAGCCGGACAGGGGAGGGTTCACCCCTCCACTTT; CDR3aa: CASRTGEGSPLHF
j_gene: TRBJ1-2; abundance: once; v_gene: TRBV23-1; d_gene: NA; CDR3nt: TGCGCCAGCAGTCAATCGGAGGGGCTTCTTAACTATGGCTACACCTTC; CDR3aa: CASSQSEGLLNYGYTF
j_gene: TRBJ1-2; abundance: NA; v_gene: TRBV7-8; d_gene: NA; CDR3nt: TGTGCCAGCAGCAACCCTCCGGGGGTGAAGGACTATGGCTACACCTTC; CDR3aa: CASSNPPGVKDYGYTF
j_gene: TRBJ2-5; abundance: NA; v_gene: TRBV9; d_gene: NA; CDR3nt: TGTGCCAGCAGCCCTAAGGCCGGGGTTGTTGAGACCCAGTACTTC; CDR3aa: CASSPKAGVVETQYF
j_gene: TRBJ2-3; abundance: NA; v_gene: TRBV13; d_gene: NA; CDR3nt: TGTGCCAGCAGCCCCGATCAGGATACGCAGTATTTT; CDR3aa: CASSPDQDTQYF
j_gene: TRBJ1-1; abundance: NA; v_gene: TRBV11-2; d_gene: NA; CDR3nt: TGTGCCAGCAGCTTAGTTCGGGAAAACACTGAAGCTTTCTTT; CDR3aa: CASSLVRENTEAFF
j_gene: TRBJ2-1; abundance: NA; v_gene: TRBV4-3; d_gene: TRBD2; CDR3nt: TGCGCCAGCAGCCAAGAAAGCGGGGGGGCTAATGAGCAGTTCTTC; CDR3aa: CASSQESGGANEQFF
j_gene: TRBJ1-2; abundance: once; v_gene: TRBV3-1/TRBV3-2; d_gene: NA; CDR3nt: TGTGCCAGCAGCCCGGACATCGGATTGTCGGTCCACACCTTC; CDR3aa: CASSPDIGLSVHTF